This entry lists 9 T cell receptor beta chains sequenced from one sample in a study of T cell clonality in common variable immunodeficiency. Produced via immunoSEQ multiplex PCR; TCRdb's table is partial and in-frame only. Altogether about 66,000 clones were found in the sample, and no singletons occur. Specimen: peripheral blood mononuclear cells. These receptors were collected from a person aged 18 to 70 in good health.

This clone has ten or more counts. The read gets to within 3 residues of the CDR3 end, and the germline J gene fills in the rest. This sequence joins TRBV20-1 and TRBJ2-7, with a weak D call TRBD1 (6 bases). V shed 0 bases and J shed 2 bases, with 11 bases lying between them. This CDR3 is built from 14 residues. Germline values: CDR1 DFQATT, CDR2 SNEGSKA (reference sequence). The DNA read from the CDR3 is TGCAGTGCTAGAGATCAGGGGCGCGCCTACGAG. This translates into CSARDQGRAYE. The whole CDR3 protein reads CSARDQGRAYEQYF.

This clone was seen many times. The sequence runs out 3 residues before the end of the CDR3; the remainder is reconstructed from the germline J gene. J is TRBJ2-4 and V is TRBV5-1, with 7 bases that match TRBD2. Looked up from germline, CDR1 is SGHRS and CDR2 is YFSETQ. V gave up 3 bases and J gave up 1 base; unmatched junction bases: 4. The CDR3 totals 15 residues. Incomplete CDR3 DNA: TGCGCCAGCAGCTGGGGGGGGAGTGCCAAAAACATT. Its protein is CASSWGGSAKNI. The whole CDR3 reads CASSWGGSAKNIQYF.

A remark on this clone: With the read ending 3 residues before the CDR3 end, the germline J gene is used to fill in that end. V and J are TRBV2 and TRBJ1-6; the D is unclear. This CDR3 is 15 amino acids long. V dropped 1 base and J dropped 7 bases, with 11 bases sitting between them. Germline V CDR1 and CDR2: SNHLY, FYNNEI. The CDR3 bases that were read are TGTGCCAGCAGTGAAGGTGGACTTTTCAATTCACCC. Translating it yields CASSEGGLFNSP. Given in full, the CDR3 is CASSEGGLFNSPLHF.

This clone was found many times. The read terminates 3 residues ahead of where the CDR3 ends, so the germline J gene completes it. The V gene is TRBV19, the J gene TRBJ1-1, with 12 bases aligning to TRBD1. The ends lost 4 bases at V and 4 bases at J; junction bases unmatched: 7. Germline V gene sequence: CDR1 LNHDA, CDR2 SQIVND (reference sequence). This CDR3 is built from 16 residues. The CDR3 protein is CASSSRDRGRFTEAFF. The CDR3 DNA, read in part, is TGTGCCAGTAGTAGCCGGGACAGGGGGCGATTCACTGAA.

This clone was recorded at least ten times. This CDR3 is also generated by other DNA sequences in the sample. CDR3: CASSLGLAGGETQYF. CDR3 bases read: TGTGCCAGCAGCCTGGGTCTAGCGGGAGGAGAGACC. This rearrangement joins TRBV7-2 to TRBJ2-5; 11 positions agree with TRBD2. The read falls 3 residues short of the CDR3 end, and the missing part is taken from the germline J gene. Per the germline V gene, CDR1 is SGHTA and CDR2 is FQGNSA. V shed 5 bases and J 4 bases; nucleotides not matched to a gene: 6. The CDR3 is 15 amino acids.

This clone was detected many times. The DNA ends 3 residues before the CDR3 does, and the rest of the CDR3 is filled in from the germline J gene. The V gene is TRBV12-3 or TRBV12-4, the J gene TRBJ1-2; D is possibly TRBD1 (5 bases). V lost 5 bases to trimming and J lost 6 bases, with 13 bases between them. The CDR3 length is 13 residues. This chain's CDR3 is CASSPQWGNGYTF. Partial CDR3 DNA: TGTGCCAGCAGTCCCCAGTGGGGCAATGGC.

This clone was seen ten or more times. Read sequence stops 3 residues before the CDR3 end, and the germline J gene provides the missing end. The chain has TRBV20-1 and TRBJ1-1; D is unresolved. The CDR3 is 13 residues long. The germline gives CDR1 DFQATT, CDR2 SNEGSKA (reference sequence). Trimming took 2 bases from V and 5 from J, leaving 12 bases between them. The CDR3 protein is CSARRGEVTEAFF. The covered CDR3 bases are TGCAGTGCTAGAAGAGGTGAGGTTACTGAA.

At least ten counts were recorded for this clone. Sequencing ends 3 residues short of the CDR3 end; the germline J gene provides the rest. The chain recombines TRBV12-3 or TRBV12-4 with TRBJ2-1; D is unresolved. V lost 1 base and J 9 bases, leaving 13 bases between the germline ends. The CDR3 is 14 amino acids. CDR3 in amino acids: CASSLVAAASEQFF. CDR3 bases read: TGTGCCAGCAGTTTAGTAGCAGCCGCGAGTGAG.

With regard to this clone: The read halts 3 residues ahead of the CDR3 end, with the missing end drawn from the germline J gene. This chain connects TRBV7-6 to TRBJ2-4, with 7 bases matching TRBD1. The CDR3 runs 14 residues. The germline gives CDR1 SGHVS, CDR2 FNYEAQ. CDR3 loop: CASSLGTGEATQYF. The sequenced part of the CDR3 DNA is TGTGCCAGCAGCTTAGGCACAGGGGAAGCGACT.